This entry lists 5 T cell receptor beta chains sequenced from one sample in a study of blood T cell repertoires in COVID-19. Profiling relied on immunoSEQ multiplex PCR, and the TCRdb table lists in-frame clones only, not all of them. This sample has roughly 120,000 clones; about 85% occur once, and the top ten carry 5% to 6.5%. Sequenced material: peripheral blood. These receptors all stem from a woman aged 60-70 years with COVID-19, enrolled during active disease.

The J gene is TRBJ1-1, the V gene TRBV19; TRBD1 matches at 8 bases. Trimming removed 6 bases from V and 1 base from J; junction bases left unmatched: 1. This CDR3 comprises 13 residues. Germline V lookup: CDR1 LNHDA, CDR2 SQIVND (reference sequence). CDR3 region: CASRGQENTEAFF. The DNA of the CDR3 is TGTGCCAGTAGGGGACAGGAGAACACTGAAGCTTTCTTT.

The chain carries TRBV5-5 and TRBJ1-1; D gene uncertain. Looked up from germline, CDR1 is SGHKS and CDR2 is YYEKEE (reference sequence). Trimming pared 3 bases from V and 1 base from J, leaving 13 bases between. The CDR3 is made up of 15 amino acids. The DNA of the CDR3 is TGTGCCAGCAGCTCCCAGGTGGGTGAGAACACTGAAGCTTTCTTT. It yields the protein CASSSQVGENTEAFF.

The V gene is TRBV11-2, the J gene TRBJ2-2; D is ambiguous. The length of the CDR3 is 14 residues. Germline V gene lookup returns CDR1 SGHAT and CDR2 FQNNGV. Trimming removed 1 base at V and 7 bases at J, with 10 bases between. CDR3 protein: CASSLVQIGGELFF. Written as DNA, the CDR3 is TGTGCCAGCAGCTTAGTACAGATCGGCGGGGAGCTGTTTTTT.

In this sample, this clone turned up a few times. The sample contains more than one DNA sequence encoding this CDR3. The rearrangement joins TRBV7-9 to TRBJ1-1, with D possibly matching TRBD1 (5 bases). The germline CDR1 and CDR2 sequences are SEHNR and FQNEAQ (reference sequence). Trimming removed 2 bases at V and 1 base at J, with 5 bases between. The CDR3 totals 13 residues. The CDR3 is CASSLQGNTEAFF. DNA of the CDR3: TGTGCCAGCAGCTTACAGGGGAACACTGAAGCTTTCTTT.

Only a few counts were recorded for this clone. The rearrangement links TRBV12-3 or TRBV12-4 to TRBJ1-5, with D hard to call. The CDR3 extends over 13 amino acids. Between the trimmed V and J ends, which lost 8 bases and 9 bases, there was a span of 17 bases. The CDR3 sequence is CASCAGRGRPQHF. CDR3 nucleotide sequence: TGTGCCAGCTGTGCCGGGAGAGGACGGCCCCAGCATTTT.